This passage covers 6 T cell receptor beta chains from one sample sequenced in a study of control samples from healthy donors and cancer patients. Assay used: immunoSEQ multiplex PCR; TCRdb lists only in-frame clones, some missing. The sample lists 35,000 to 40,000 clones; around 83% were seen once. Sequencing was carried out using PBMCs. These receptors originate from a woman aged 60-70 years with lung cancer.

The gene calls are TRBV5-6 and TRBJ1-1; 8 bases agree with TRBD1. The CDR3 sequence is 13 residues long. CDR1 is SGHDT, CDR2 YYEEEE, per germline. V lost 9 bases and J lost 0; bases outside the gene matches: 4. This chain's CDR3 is CATLDRVNTEAFF. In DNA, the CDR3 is TGTGCCACCCTGGACAGGGTGAACACTGAAGCTTTCTTT.

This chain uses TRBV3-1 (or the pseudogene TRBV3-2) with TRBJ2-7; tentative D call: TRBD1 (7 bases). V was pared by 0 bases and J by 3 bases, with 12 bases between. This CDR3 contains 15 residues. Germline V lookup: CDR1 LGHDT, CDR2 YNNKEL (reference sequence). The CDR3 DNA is TGTGCCAGCAGCCAAGATGGAGGGGGCGACTACGAGCAGTACTTC. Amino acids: CASSQDGGGDYEQYF.

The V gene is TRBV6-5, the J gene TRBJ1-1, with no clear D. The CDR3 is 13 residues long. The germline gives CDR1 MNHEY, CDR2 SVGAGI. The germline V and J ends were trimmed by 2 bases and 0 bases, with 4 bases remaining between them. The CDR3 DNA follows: TGTGCCAGCAGTTACGTAATGAACACTGAAGCTTTCTTT. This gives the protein CASSYVMNTEAFF.

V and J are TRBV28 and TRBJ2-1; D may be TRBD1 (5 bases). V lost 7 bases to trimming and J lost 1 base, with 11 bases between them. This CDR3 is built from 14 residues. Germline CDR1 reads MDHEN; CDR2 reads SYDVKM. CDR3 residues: CASMQGGSYNEQFF. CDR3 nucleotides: TGTGCCAGCATGCAGGGTGGGTCCTACAATGAGCAGTTCTTC.

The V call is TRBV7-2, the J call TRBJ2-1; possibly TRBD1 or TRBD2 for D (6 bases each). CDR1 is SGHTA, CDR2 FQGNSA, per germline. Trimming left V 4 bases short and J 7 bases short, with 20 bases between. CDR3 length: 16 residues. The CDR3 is CASSWGRGEGRNEQFF. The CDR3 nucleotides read TGTGCCAGCAGCTGGGGGCGGGGAGAAGGGCGGAATGAGCAGTTCTTC.

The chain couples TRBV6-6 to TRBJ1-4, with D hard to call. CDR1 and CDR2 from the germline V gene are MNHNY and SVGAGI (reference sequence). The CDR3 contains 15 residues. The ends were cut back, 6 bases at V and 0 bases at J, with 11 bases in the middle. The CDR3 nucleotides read TGTGCCAGCAGCCGGAGATCTGCAACTAATGAAAAACTGTTTTTT. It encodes CASSRRSATNEKLFF.